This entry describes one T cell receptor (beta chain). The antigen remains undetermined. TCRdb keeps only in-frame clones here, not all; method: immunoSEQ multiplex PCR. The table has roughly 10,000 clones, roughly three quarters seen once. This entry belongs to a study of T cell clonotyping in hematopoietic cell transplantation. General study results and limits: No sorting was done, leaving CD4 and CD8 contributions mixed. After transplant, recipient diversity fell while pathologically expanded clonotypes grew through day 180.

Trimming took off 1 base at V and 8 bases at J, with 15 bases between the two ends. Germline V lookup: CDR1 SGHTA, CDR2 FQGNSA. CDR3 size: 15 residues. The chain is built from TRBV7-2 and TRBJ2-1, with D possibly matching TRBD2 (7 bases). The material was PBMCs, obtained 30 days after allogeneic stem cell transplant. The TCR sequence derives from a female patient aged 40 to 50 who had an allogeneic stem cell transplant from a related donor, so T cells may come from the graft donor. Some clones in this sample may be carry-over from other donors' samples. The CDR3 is CASSLGGGGRDEQFF. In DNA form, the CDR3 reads TGTGCCAGCAGCTTAGGAGGGGGGGGGCGCGATGAGCAGTTCTTC.